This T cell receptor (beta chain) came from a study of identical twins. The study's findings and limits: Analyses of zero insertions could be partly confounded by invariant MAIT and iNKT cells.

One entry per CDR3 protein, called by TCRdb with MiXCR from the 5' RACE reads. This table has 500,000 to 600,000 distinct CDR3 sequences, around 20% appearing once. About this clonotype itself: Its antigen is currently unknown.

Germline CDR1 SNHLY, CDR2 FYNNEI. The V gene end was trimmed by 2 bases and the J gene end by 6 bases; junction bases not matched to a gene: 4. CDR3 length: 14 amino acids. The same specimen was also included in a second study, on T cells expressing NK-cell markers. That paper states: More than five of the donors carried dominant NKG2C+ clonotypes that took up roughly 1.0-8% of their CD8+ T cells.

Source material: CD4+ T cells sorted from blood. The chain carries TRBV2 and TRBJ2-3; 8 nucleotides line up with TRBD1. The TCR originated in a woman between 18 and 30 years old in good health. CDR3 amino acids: CASSERGQGDTQYF. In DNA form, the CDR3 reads TGTGCCAGCAGTGAACGTGGACAGGGTGATACGCAGTATTTT. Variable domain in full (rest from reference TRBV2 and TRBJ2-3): EPEVTQTPSHQVTQMGQEVILRCVPISNHLYFYWYRQILGQKVEFLVSFYNNEISEKSEIFDDQFSVERPDGSNFTLKIRSTKLEDSAMYFCASSERGQGDTQYFGPGTRLTVL.